Each of the 10 T cell receptor beta chains below was sequenced from the same sample in a study of T-cell reconstitution after alpha-beta-depleted transplantation in children. The TCRbeta library was prepared with unique molecular identifiers. TCRdb redid the calling of the PCR reads with MiXCR, one entry per CDR3 protein. The repertoire holds some 490,000 distinct CDR3 sequences, with around 12% as singletons. The material was PBMCs from the stem cell graft donor, obtained from the stem cell graft. The source of these receptors is a human donor who donated a stem cell graft to a child with combined immunodeficiency.

This clonotype was counted many times. The chain employs TRBV15 and TRBJ2-5, with D perhaps TRBD2 (6 bases). The length of the CDR3 is 13 residues. V lost 4 bases, J lost 2 bases, and 8 bases lay in between. CDR1 is LNHNV, CDR2 YYDKDF, per germline (reference sequence). CDR3 protein: CATSKGLQETQYF. For the CDR3, the DNA is TGTGCCACCAGCAAGGGACTTCAAGAGACCCAGTACTTC.

The rearrangement uses TRBV29-1 and TRBJ1-2, with unresolved D. This CDR3 is built from 12 residues. V was clipped by 1 base and J by 7 bases, with 10 bases between them. Germline-derived CDR1 and CDR2 are SQVTM and ANQGSEA. Here the CDR3 reads CSVEALPAGYTF. CDR3 nucleotide sequence: TGCAGCGTTGAAGCCCTACCCGCTGGCTACACCTTC.

This clonotype was recorded many times. The chain combines TRBV18 with TRBJ2-5; D is undetermined. The CDR3 extends over 14 amino acids. V was clipped by 2 bases and J by 1 base, with 8 bases between them. The germline gives CDR1 KGHSH, CDR2 LQKENI. The CDR3 here is CASSPANGQETQYF. CDR3 sequence (DNA): TGTGCCAGCTCACCAGCTAACGGCCAAGAGACCCAGTACTTC.

This clonotype was observed a few times. The chain has TRBV6-1 and TRBJ1-2; D is undetermined. Germline loops: CDR1 MNHNS, CDR2 SASEGT. The CDR3 runs 10 residues. Trimming stripped 4 bases from V and 8 bases from J, with 5 bases between. The CDR3 here is CASSAEGYTF. CDR3 nucleotides: TGTGCCAGCAGTGCGGAAGGCTACACCTTC.

Only a few counts were recorded for this clonotype. V gene TRBV20-1 combines with J gene TRBJ2-5, with 13 nucleotides matching TRBD2. Trimming removed 5 bases from V and 5 bases from J; junction bases left unmatched: 17. The CDR3 has 18 residues. Germline V gives CDR1 DFQATT, CDR2 SNEGSKA (reference sequence). The CDR3 DNA reads TGCAGTGCTCGGCTTACTAGCGGGGGGGATGTTCTTACGGAGACCCAGTACTTC. It is translated as CSARLTSGGDVLTETQYF.

This clonotype was recorded a few times. The rearrangement links TRBV12-3 or TRBV12-4 to TRBJ2-7; 9 bases line up with TRBD2. There are 14 residues in the CDR3. The trim removed 7 bases at V and 6 bases at J, leaving 10 bases unmatched. CDR3 bases: TGTGCCAGCACCTTTAGCGGGAGTAGTAGCGAGCAGTACTTC. Encoded protein: CASTFSGSSSEQYF.

This clonotype was seen only a few times. V gene TRBV12-3 or TRBV12-4 combines with J gene TRBJ1-3; the D gene is possibly TRBD1 (5 bases). V lost 7 bases, J lost 11 bases, and 18 bases lay in between. This CDR3 has 13 amino acids. CDR3 in DNA: TGTGCCAGCACCTCTCATATCGGGGGGGCCATATATTTT. This gives the protein CASTSHIGGAIYF.

The chain employs TRBV19 and TRBJ2-3, with 7 nucleotides matching TRBD1. CDR1 is LNHDA, CDR2 SQIVND, per germline (reference sequence). Germline trimming cut 7 bases from V and 6 bases from J; bases unmatched to any gene: 4. This CDR3 comprises 12 residues. The CDR3 here is CASTTGLDTQYF. Here the CDR3 DNA reads TGTGCCAGTACGACAGGGTTGGATACGCAGTATTTT. Based on the CDR3 plus reference TRBV19 and TRBJ2-3, the full variable domain is DGGITQSPKYLFRKEGQNVTLSCEQNLNHDAMYWYRQDPGQGLRLIYYSQIVNDFQKGDIAEGYSVSREKKESFPLTVTSAQKNPTAFYLCASTTGLDTQYFGPGTRLTVL.

This chain joins TRBV5-1 and TRBJ2-7; the match to TRBD2 covers 11 bases. The length of the CDR3 is 16 residues. CDR1 is SGHRS, CDR2 YFSETQ, per germline. The V segment lost 5 bases and the J segment 3 bases; nucleotides outside the gene matches: 10. The CDR3 protein is CASRLTLAGGNYEQYF. CDR3 bases: TGCGCCAGCAGACTTACCCTAGCGGGGGGAAACTACGAGCAGTACTTC.

This clonotype was recorded many times. The gene calls are TRBV12-3 or TRBV12-4 and TRBJ1-2, with 9 nucleotides matching TRBD1. This CDR3 is 12 amino acids long. Trimming removed 6 bases from V and 8 bases from J; junction bases left unmatched: 4. The CDR3 DNA sequence: TGTGCCAGCAGAGGGACAGGGAAAGGCTACACCTTC. Translation: CASRGTGKGYTF.